The clone carrying this TCR beta chain was picked up a small number of times. Its target is not known. Unique molecular identifiers were incorporated during preparation of the TCRbeta library. Each CDR3 protein is one row after TCRdb ran MiXCR on the PCR reads. The sample has some 310,000 distinct CDR3 sequences, over 20% seen once. The data were obtained in a study of T-cell reconstitution after alpha-beta-depleted transplantation in children. General study results and limits: From newly produced T cells came most of the T-cell counts and diversity one year after transplant. Day-60 TCRbeta diversity that was high in some patients was derived from surviving recipient T cells and thymic progenitors. Where alpha-beta T cells came from about two months after transplant was reportedly several hundred expanded graft clones.

Specimen: PBMCs, mostly from graft donor cells, collected 180 days after TCRalphabeta/CD19-depleted stem cell transplant. The TCR sequence derives from a male patient between 10 and 17 years old who had a stem cell transplant for acute lymphoblastic leukemia, so the T cells may come from the graft donor.

The chain's CDR3 is CASSQDGLAGLADTQYF. As DNA, the CDR3 is TGCGCCAGCAGCCAAGATGGGCTAGCGGGATTGGCAGATACGCAGTATTTT. This chain uses TRBV4-1 with TRBJ2-3, with 9 bases matching TRBD2. CDR3 length: 17 residues. Germline CDR1 is MGHRA and CDR2 is YSYEKL. J was trimmed by 4 bases and V by 0 bases; bases with no gene match: 8.